The 15 T cell receptor beta chains listed next were all sequenced from one sample in a study of identical twins (dated by TCRdb to the mid-2010s). Library creation used 5' RACE. The sequencer was an Illumina HiSeq 2000. TCRdb's own reprocessing of the public reads used fastp at Q25 and MiXCR and kept productive beta chains. Rows with one shared CDR3 protein collapse into an entry with the most common genes and DNA. Counted in this sample were approximately 240,000 distinct CDR3 sequences; roughly 13% of them appeared once. The ten largest clonotypes hold about 9% of the sample. Sequencing input: memory (CD45RO+) T cells sorted from blood. The cell subset or site label, read with the paper, signifies: CD45RO+ enriched T cells. All receptors derive from a woman aged 18-30 years in good health.

The genes are TRBV29-1 and TRBJ2-7; TRBD2 is a possible D gene (6 bases). The CDR3 has 14 amino acids. With 4 bases removed from V and 6 bases from J, the gap between germline ends came to 19 bases. Germline lookup yields CDR1 SQVTM and CDR2 ANQGSEA. For the CDR3, the DNA is TGCAGCGTTGTTGGGGGGTCTTTCTCGGGCGAGCAGTACTTC. Amino acid sequence: CSVVGGSFSGEQYF.

The genes are TRBV20-1 and TRBJ2-5; possibly TRBD1 for D (6 bases). Per the germline V gene, CDR1 is DFQATT and CDR2 is SNEGSKA (reference sequence). V lost 1 base, J lost 4 bases, and 22 bases lay in between. CDR3 length equals 17 residues. The CDR3 region is CSARGSRRRPRGETQYF. The CDR3 DNA reads TGCAGTGCTAGAGGGTCCAGGCGTAGGCCCAGGGGAGAGACCCAGTACTTC.

This clonotype occurred a few times. The chain recombines TRBV20-1 with TRBJ2-1; 11 bases line up with TRBD2. The CDR3 length is 15 residues. CDR1 and CDR2 from the germline V gene are DFQATT and SNEGSKA (reference sequence). Trimming cost V 3 bases and J 6 bases; bases outside gene matches: 7. The CDR3 sequence: CSARGLAENFNEQFF. The DNA of the CDR3 is TGCAGTGCTAGGGGACTAGCGGAGAACTTCAATGAGCAGTTCTTC.

This clonotype was counted at least ten times. This chain connects TRBV4-1 to TRBJ2-3; a possible D gene is TRBD1 (5 bases). CDR1 is MGHRA, CDR2 YSYEKL, per germline. V shed 1 base and J shed 2 bases, with 13 bases lying between them. CDR3 length: 16 amino acids. CDR3 amino acids: CASSQVKGPSTDTQYF. CDR3 in DNA: TGCGCCAGCAGCCAAGTAAAGGGGCCGTCCACAGATACGCAGTATTTT.

This clonotype was observed a handful of times. The chain carries TRBV5-5 and TRBJ2-5; D may match TRBD1 or TRBD2 (5 bases each). This CDR3 is built from 12 residues. Germline V CDR1 and CDR2: SGHKS, YYEKEE (reference sequence). Trimming cost V 7 bases and J 5 bases, with 12 bases left between them. The CDR3 loop reads CASGAWGETQYF. The DNA of the CDR3 is TGTGCCAGCGGCGCTTGGGGGGAGACCCAGTACTTC.

This clonotype was recorded at least ten times. J is TRBJ2-5 and V is TRBV29-1; the match to TRBD1 covers 7 bases. Germline CDR1 is SQVTM and CDR2 is ANQGSEA. V was pared by 4 bases and J by 5 bases, with 4 bases of the junction left unmatched. This CDR3 region has 12 residues. This CDR3 reads CSVAGGPETQYF. As DNA, the CDR3 is TGCAGCGTTGCAGGGGGTCCGGAGACCCAGTACTTC.

There are a few counts of this clonotype. V and J are TRBV28 and TRBJ1-6; weak D call: TRBD1 (5 bases). V lost 5 bases and J 8 bases, leaving 16 bases between the germline ends. There are 15 residues in the CDR3. Germline V gives CDR1 MDHEN, CDR2 SYDVKM. The CDR3 region is CASSTGEIAYSPLHF. The CDR3 DNA reads as TGTGCCAGCAGTACAGGAGAGATCGCTTATTCACCCCTCCACTTT.

Only a few counts were recorded for this clonotype. The chain links TRBV7-8 to TRBJ1-1; maybe TRBD1 (5 bases). V was trimmed by 5 bases and J by 8 bases, leaving 18 bases between them. Germline V gives CDR1 SGHVS, CDR2 FQNEAQ. The CDR3 spans 14 residues. CDR3 sequence reads: CASSSNIQAREAFF. CDR3 sequence (DNA): TGTGCCAGCAGCAGCAATATACAGGCTCGAGAAGCTTTCTTT.

This chain uses TRBV29-1 with TRBJ2-1; 14 nucleotides agree with TRBD2. The V segment lost 6 bases and the J segment 0 bases; nucleotides outside the gene matches: 10. Germline-derived CDR1 and CDR2 are SQVTM and ANQGSEA. The CDR3 extends over 18 amino acids. In nucleotides, the CDR3 is TGCAGCGTAGATGGGACTAGCGGGAGTCGCGGCTCCTACAATGAGCAGTTCTTC. Its translation is CSVDGTSGSRGSYNEQFF.

This clonotype came up many times. V and J are TRBV2 and TRBJ2-5; 9 bases line up with TRBD1. Germline V gene data show CDR1 as SNHLY and CDR2 as FYNNEI. The CDR3 covers 11 residues. Unmatched junction bases numbered 2, after V lost 8 bases and J lost 7 bases. DNA for the CDR3: TGTGCCAGCGGGACAGGGTCGACCCAGTACTTC. It specifies CASGTGSTQYF.

This clonotype came up a few times. This chain connects TRBV7-8 to TRBJ2-1, with 8 bases fitting TRBD2. This CDR3 is built from 15 residues. Germline V gives CDR1 SGHVS, CDR2 FQNEAQ. With 5 bases clipped from V and 4 bases from J, the junction kept 7 bases outside the gene matches. The DNA for the CDR3 is TGTGCCAGCAGCACACAGCGGGGGAGGTACAATGAGCAGTTCTTC. This translates into CASSTQRGRYNEQFF.

J is TRBJ2-7 and V is TRBV13; 7 bases are shared with TRBD1. The CDR3 totals 16 residues. The germline V gene has CDR1 PRHDT and CDR2 FYEKMQ (reference sequence). Germline trimming cut 1 base from V and 6 bases from J; bases unmatched to any gene: 12. CDR3 nucleotides: TGTGCCAGCAGCTTAGTTCGCGGTTACAGGGACAGCGAGCAGTACTTC. Residues: CASSLVRGYRDSEQYF.

This clonotype turned up a few times. V is TRBV18 and J is TRBJ2-2; D not resolved. Trimming left V 2 bases short and J 0 bases short, with 7 bases between. Germline V gives CDR1 KGHSH, CDR2 LQKENI. CDR3 length equals 15 residues. The CDR3 protein is CASSPISPNTGELFF. The CDR3 DNA sequence: TGTGCCAGCTCACCAATCAGTCCGAACACCGGGGAGCTGTTTTTT. The whole variable domain, filled in from reference TRBV18 and TRBJ2-2, reads NAGVMQNPRHLVRRRGQEARLRCSPMKGHSHVYWYRQLPEEGLKFMVYLQKENIIDESGMPKERFSAEFPKEGPSILRIQQVVRGDSAAYFCASSPISPNTGELFFGEGSRLTVL.

This clonotype was seen at least ten times. V usage is TRBV12-3 or TRBV12-4 and J usage is TRBJ2-5, with D unresolved. The V and J ends lost 2 bases and 5 bases respectively, with 9 bases between them. The CDR3 contains 13 residues. For the CDR3, the DNA is TGTGCCAGCAGTTTACAGCAAAGGGAGACCCAGTACTTC. Protein product: CASSLQQRETQYF.

This clonotype was detected ten times or more. The J gene is TRBJ1-2, the V gene TRBV20-1; the D gene is possibly TRBD1 (6 bases). The CDR3 extends over 15 amino acids. Germline V gene lookup returns CDR1 DFQATT and CDR2 SNEGSKA (reference sequence). The V gene lost 2 bases and the J gene lost 7 bases, with 20 bases spanning the gap. Here the CDR3 DNA reads TGCAGTGCTAGATCGAACGCCGCGGGGGCTAGTGGCTACACCTTC. Its translation is CSARSNAAGASGYTF.